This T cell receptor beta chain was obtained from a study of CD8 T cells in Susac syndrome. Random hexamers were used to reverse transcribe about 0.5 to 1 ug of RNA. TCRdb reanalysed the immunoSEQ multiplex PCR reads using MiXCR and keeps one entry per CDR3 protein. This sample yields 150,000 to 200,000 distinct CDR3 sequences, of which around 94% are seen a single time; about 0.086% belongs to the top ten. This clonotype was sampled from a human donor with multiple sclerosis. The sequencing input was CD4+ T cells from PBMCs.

CDR3 sequence reads: CAISGEYLAYEQYF. CDR3 DNA sequence: TGTGCCATCAGCGGAGAATACTTGGCCTACGAGCAGTACTTC. The chain uses TRBV10-3 and TRBJ2-7; D unresolved. Trimming removed 6 bases at V and 2 bases at J, with 14 bases between. CDR3 length equals 14 residues. Germline V CDR1 and CDR2: ENHRY, SYGVKD.